A selection of T cell receptor beta chains follows, all from one sample in a study of shared clonotypes between healthy human individuals. The repertoire was sequenced with immunoSEQ multiplex PCR; TCRdb's copy has only in-frame clones and lacks some. The sample carries around 580,000 clones, roughly 98% recorded once. The sample was naive CD8+ T cells sorted from blood. All receptors derive from a man aged 30 to 45 in good health. The CDR3 runs from the conserved cysteine through the conserved F or W. The D gene is left open where the match is weak. Rows give clone size only sometimes, using once, few, many, or a class for an expanded clone.

V gene: TRBV28
D gene: .
J gene: TRBJ1-5
clone size: .
CDR3 DNA: TGTGCCAGCAGTTTAGGTGTCGGTCCTAGCAATCAGCCCCAGCATTTT
CDR3 protein: CASSLGVGPSNQPQHF

V gene: TRBV25-1
D gene: .
J gene: TRBJ2-3
clone size: .
CDR3 DNA: TGTGCCAGCAGTGATGGGACGGAGTTCACAGATACGCAGTATTTT
CDR3 protein: CASSDGTEFTDTQYF

V gene: TRBV28
D gene: .
J gene: TRBJ2-7
clone size: .
CDR3 DNA: TGTGCCAGCAGCGCATTACCCGACTCCTACGAGCAGTACTTC
CDR3 protein: CASSALPDSYEQYF

V gene: TRBV28
D gene: .
J gene: TRBJ2-2
clone size: .
CDR3 DNA: TGTGCCAGCAGGCTCGACGTCGGGGAGCTGTTTTTT
CDR3 protein: CASRLDVGELFF

V gene: TRBV5-4
D gene: .
J gene: TRBJ2-5
clone size: .
CDR3 DNA: TGTGCCAGCAGCATGACTGGGGAAGAGACCCAGTACTTC
CDR3 protein: CASSMTGEETQYF

V gene: TRBV18
D gene: TRBD1
J gene: TRBJ1-2
clone size: .
CDR3 DNA: TGTGCCAGCTCACCCGGACAGGCTGAGATCACCTTC
CDR3 protein: CASSPGQAEITF

V gene: TRBV7-8
D gene: TRBD2
J gene: TRBJ2-2
clone size: .
CDR3 DNA: TGTGCCAGCAGCTTAGTAGGGCTAGCGGGTAGCACCGGGGAGCTGTTTTTT
CDR3 protein: CASSLVGLAGSTGELFF

V gene: TRBV7-8
D gene: .
J gene: TRBJ1-5
clone size: .
CDR3 DNA: TGTGCCAGCAGCTTAGAGGTGGGTCAGCCCCAGCATTTT
CDR3 protein: CASSLEVGQPQHF

V gene: TRBV13
D gene: .
J gene: TRBJ2-7
clone size: .
CDR3 DNA: TGTGCCAGCTGTGAGTCCAGCGGGCTCTCCTACGAGCAGTACTTC
CDR3 protein: CASCESSGLSYEQYF

V gene: TRBV5-6
D gene: .
J gene: TRBJ2-7
clone size: .
CDR3 DNA: TGTGCCAGCAGCTCAGCGGTTCGCTCCTACGAGCAGTACTTC
CDR3 protein: CASSSAVRSYEQYF

V gene: TRBV4-1
D gene: TRBD1
J gene: TRBJ2-7
clone size: .
CDR3 DNA: TGCGCCAGCAGCAGCGGGACAGGGCTTGACGAGCAGTACTTC
CDR3 protein: CASSSGTGLDEQYF

V gene: TRBV2
D gene: TRBD1
J gene: TRBJ1-5
clone size: .
CDR3 DNA: TGTGCCAGCAGTGAAGAAACAGGGGGGTTTGGCAATCAGCCCCAGCATTTT
CDR3 protein: CASSEETGGFGNQPQHF

V gene: TRBV29-1
D gene: .
J gene: TRBJ2-1
clone size: .
CDR3 DNA: TGCAGCGTTGAACTCGGGCACATCTCGGGGGATGAGCAGTTCTTC
CDR3 protein: CSVELGHISGDEQFF

V gene: TRBV5-8
D gene: TRBD2
J gene: TRBJ2-3
clone size: .
CDR3 DNA: TGTGCCAGCAGCTTGACTAGCGGGTTCACAGATACGCAGTATTTT
CDR3 protein: CASSLTSGFTDTQYF

V gene: TRBV19
D gene: .
J gene: TRBJ1-3
clone size: once
CDR3 DNA: TGTGCCAGTAGTATAATTTCGGGGACTGGAAACACCATATATTTT
CDR3 protein: CASSIISGTGNTIYF

V gene: TRBV5-6
D gene: .
J gene: TRBJ2-7
clone size: once
CDR3 DNA: TGTGCCAGCACCCCGTCGCTAGCTCTTAGCTCCTACGAGCAGTACTTC
CDR3 protein: CASTPSLALSSYEQYF

V gene: TRBV4-1
D gene: .
J gene: TRBJ1-5
clone size: .
CDR3 DNA: TGCGCCAGCAGCCAAGGACCGATCAATCAGCCCCAGCATTTT
CDR3 protein: CASSQGPINQPQHF

V gene: TRBV5-1
D gene: .
J gene: TRBJ2-2
clone size: .
CDR3 DNA: TGCGCCAGCAGCTTGGGAGGACCAGCAAACGGGGAGCTGTTTTTT
CDR3 protein: CASSLGGPANGELFF

V gene: TRBV10-2
D gene: .
J gene: TRBJ2-5
clone size: .
CDR3 DNA: TGCGCCAGCGGAGGGGGAAACCTTATTACCCAGTACTTC
CDR3 protein: CASGGGNLITQYF

V gene: TRBV7-6
D gene: .
J gene: TRBJ1-2
clone size: .
CDR3 DNA: TGTGCCAGCAGCCCCCGACAGGACGGGTATGGCTACACCTTC
CDR3 protein: CASSPRQDGYGYTF

V gene: TRBV2
D gene: TRBD2
J gene: TRBJ2-7
clone size: .
CDR3 DNA: TGTGCCAGCAGTGGGACTAGCGGGACCTCCTACGAGCAGTACTTC
CDR3 protein: CASSGTSGTSYEQYF

V gene: TRBV14
D gene: .
J gene: TRBJ1-2
clone size: .
CDR3 DNA: TGTGCCAGCAGGGACAGCCATGGCTACACCTTC
CDR3 protein: CASRDSHGYTF

V gene: TRBV25-1
D gene: .
J gene: TRBJ1-2
clone size: .
CDR3 DNA: TGTGCCAGCAGTGAATCGGTCTTGGGCTATGGCTACACCTTC
CDR3 protein: CASSESVLGYGYTF

V gene: TRBV9
D gene: .
J gene: TRBJ2-1
clone size: .
CDR3 DNA: TGTGCCAGCAGCGTAGGGACGGGAGCCCATGAGCAGTTCTTC
CDR3 protein: CASSVGTGAHEQFF

V gene: TRBV9
D gene: .
J gene: TRBJ2-5
clone size: .
CDR3 DNA: TGTGCCAGCAGCCATAGGGGGTACCAAGAGACCCAGTACTTC
CDR3 protein: CASSHRGYQETQYF

V gene: TRBV11-2
D gene: .
J gene: TRBJ2-7
clone size: .
CDR3 DNA: TGTGCCAGCAGCTTAGTAGAGTGGGGCTTAACCTACGAGCAGTACTTC
CDR3 protein: CASSLVEWGLTYEQYF

V gene: TRBV5-5
D gene: .
J gene: TRBJ2-3
clone size: .
CDR3 DNA: TGTGCCAGCAGCTTGCTTGTGACTAGCACAGATACGCAGTATTTT
CDR3 protein: CASSLLVTSTDTQYF

V gene: TRBV7-9
D gene: .
J gene: TRBJ2-4
clone size: .
CDR3 DNA: TGTGCCAGCAGAGGCCCACTGCAGTACTTC
CDR3 protein: CASRGPLQYF

V gene: TRBV10-3
D gene: .
J gene: TRBJ2-7
clone size: .
CDR3 DNA: TGTGCCAGTCATGAGGGGCTCTCCTACGAGCAGTACTTC
CDR3 protein: CASHEGLSYEQYF

V gene: TRBV2
D gene: .
J gene: TRBJ2-3
clone size: .
CDR3 DNA: TGTGCCAGCCCCCGAGCGGATACGCAGTATTTT
CDR3 protein: CASPRADTQYF

V gene: TRBV5-5
D gene: TRBD2
J gene: TRBJ2-1
clone size: .
CDR3 DNA: TGTGCCAGCAGCCACCGAGAACTAACACTAGCGGAAAAGGGGAATGAGCAGTTCTTC
CDR3 protein: CASSHRELTLAEKGNEQFF

V gene: TRBV11-2
D gene: .
J gene: TRBJ1-2
clone size: once
CDR3 DNA: TGTGCCAGCAGCCGAGAGTTCTATGGCTACACCTTC
CDR3 protein: CASSREFYGYTF

V gene: TRBV7-8
D gene: .
J gene: TRBJ2-1
clone size: .
CDR3 DNA: TGTGCCAGCAGTCCAAGCTACAATGAGCAGTTCTTC
CDR3 protein: CASSPSYNEQFF

V gene: TRBV6-1
D gene: TRBD2
J gene: TRBJ2-2
clone size: .
CDR3 DNA: TGTGCCAGCAGTGAACGGGAGGGAACCGGGGAGCTGTTTTTT
CDR3 protein: CASSEREGTGELFF

V gene: TRBV11-2
D gene: TRBD2
J gene: TRBJ2-1
clone size: .
CDR3 DNA: TGTGCCAGCAGCTTAGATCTGGTCATAGCGGGCGGCAAGGTTGAGCAGTTCTTC
CDR3 protein: CASSLDLVIAGGKVEQFF

V gene: TRBV5-1
D gene: .
J gene: TRBJ2-7
clone size: .
CDR3 DNA: TGCGCCAGCAGCTTGTTTTCGGGCAGATTCTACGAGCAGTACTTC
CDR3 protein: CASSLFSGRFYEQYF

V gene: TRBV5-1
D gene: .
J gene: TRBJ2-7
clone size: .
CDR3 DNA: TGCGCCAGCAGCCCGACCGGGACGGACTACGAGCAGTACTTC
CDR3 protein: CASSPTGTDYEQYF

V gene: TRBV2
D gene: .
J gene: TRBJ2-3
clone size: .
CDR3 DNA: TGTGCCCTCCGGCGGCAAGTTAGCACAGATACGCAGTATTTT
CDR3 protein: CALRRQVSTDTQYF

V gene: TRBV10-3
D gene: .
J gene: TRBJ2-7
clone size: .
CDR3 DNA: TGTGCCATCAGTGGGACACCGGACTACGAGCAGTACTTC
CDR3 protein: CAISGTPDYEQYF

V gene: TRBV5-1
D gene: .
J gene: TRBJ2-2
clone size: .
CDR3 DNA: TGCGCCAGCAGCTTGGCTTGGGAAGCGAACACCGGGGAGCTGTTTTTT
CDR3 protein: CASSLAWEANTGELFF

V gene: TRBV21-1
D gene: .
J gene: TRBJ2-7
clone size: .
CDR3 DNA: TGTGCCAGCAGCACGACCGGGACATACTCCTACGAGCAGTACTTC
CDR3 protein: CASSTTGTYSYEQYF

V gene: TRBV4-3
D gene: TRBD2
J gene: TRBJ2-7
clone size: .
CDR3 DNA: TGCGCCAGCAGCCAAGATCCCGGCGGGAGAGGGTACGAGCAGTACTTC
CDR3 protein: CASSQDPGGRGYEQYF

V gene: TRBV5-1
D gene: .
J gene: TRBJ2-7
clone size: .
CDR3 DNA: TGCGCCAGCAGCTTGGGGGGACGGATCTACGAGCAGTACTTC
CDR3 protein: CASSLGGRIYEQYF

V gene: TRBV6-1
D gene: .
J gene: TRBJ1-2
clone size: once
CDR3 DNA: TGTGCCAGCAGTGATAGGTCCGGGACCTATGGCTACACCTTC
CDR3 protein: CASSDRSGTYGYTF

V gene: TRBV28
D gene: .
J gene: TRBJ2-1
clone size: .
CDR3 DNA: TGTGCCAGCAGCTCCCTCAGTAATGAGCAGTTCTTC
CDR3 protein: CASSSLSNEQFF

V gene: TRBV2
D gene: .
J gene: TRBJ2-7
clone size: once
CDR3 DNA: TGTGCCAGCATGGGAAGGGGCGAGCAGTACTTC
CDR3 protein: CASMGRGEQYF

V gene: TRBV10-3
D gene: .
J gene: TRBJ1-2
clone size: .
CDR3 DNA: TGTGCCATCAGTGAGTCGTCGGGGGGCCCCTATGGCTACACCTTC
CDR3 protein: CAISESSGGPYGYTF

V gene: TRBV27
D gene: .
J gene: TRBJ1-2
clone size: .
CDR3 DNA: TGTGCCAGCAGCCCTTATGCGGGAGCCAACTATGGCTACACCTTC
CDR3 protein: CASSPYAGANYGYTF

V gene: TRBV27
D gene: .
J gene: TRBJ2-3
clone size: .
CDR3 DNA: TGTGCCAGCAGCCCTCCCATGTGGGGCCCAGATACGCAGTATTTT
CDR3 protein: CASSPPMWGPDTQYF

V gene: TRBV4-1
D gene: TRBD2
J gene: TRBJ2-7
clone size: .
CDR3 DNA: TGCGCCAGCAGCCAACTGGTTAGCGGGAGTAGCCACGAGCAGTACTTC
CDR3 protein: CASSQLVSGSSHEQYF

V gene: TRBV9
D gene: .
J gene: TRBJ2-7
clone size: .
CDR3 DNA: TGTGCCAGCAGCGTAGGGTCAGACTACGAGCAGTACTTC
CDR3 protein: CASSVGSDYEQYF

V gene: TRBV27
D gene: .
J gene: TRBJ1-1
clone size: .
CDR3 DNA: TGTGCCAGCAGTTTGAAGGGGTGGGCTGAAGCTTTCTTT
CDR3 protein: CASSLKGWAEAFF

V gene: TRBV29-1
D gene: TRBD1
J gene: TRBJ2-7
clone size: .
CDR3 DNA: TGCAGCGTTGTAGATATGGGGACAGGGGCCTACGAGCAGTACTTC
CDR3 protein: CSVVDMGTGAYEQYF